Each of the 19 T cell receptor beta chains below was sequenced from the same sample in a study of CD8 T cells in Susac syndrome (dated by TCRdb to about 2019). Library preparation was by the immunoSEQ multiplex PCR assay. RNA was extracted using the RNeasy kit, and 0.5 to 1 microgram was reverse transcribed with random hexamers. The public sequencing data were trimmed at Q25 with fastp and processed into clonotypes with MiXCR by TCRdb, which kept only in-frame beta chains. Each CDR3 protein appears once, grouped with its most common genes and DNA. Within this sample are around 23,000 distinct CDR3 sequences, with just over 90% of them counted one time only. The ten largest clones capture 0.55% to 0.7% of the sample. The sequenced sample was CD8+ T cells from PBMCs. These TCRs come from a human donor with Susac syndrome.

This chain connects TRBV5-6 to TRBJ2-7; no clear D. V lost 4 bases and J 3 bases, leaving 17 bases between the germline ends. Looked up from germline, CDR1 is SGHDT and CDR2 is YYEEEE. The CDR3 has 15 amino acids. The CDR3, as DNA: TGTGCCAGCAGCCCGCCGGGCCGACCCGGCTACGAGCAGTACTTC. Protein: CASSPPGRPGYEQYF.

This clonotype was recorded once. The chain is built from TRBV4-3 and TRBJ1-2; possible D gene TRBD1, 5 bases. Germline loops: CDR1 LGHNA, CDR2 YSLEER. This CDR3 is built from 15 residues. Deletions cut 0 bases from V and 3 bases from J, with 11 bases between. In nucleotides, the CDR3 is TGCGCCAGCAGCCAAGAGGGGCAGGGATACTATGGCTACACCTTC. Its translation: CASSQEGQGYYGYTF.

This chain connects TRBV4-1 to TRBJ2-7; D remains ambiguous. Trimming removed 5 bases from V and 7 bases from J, with 15 bases in between. Germline V gives CDR1 MGHRA, CDR2 YSYEKL. The CDR3 runs 13 residues. The chain's CDR3 is CASSIDPLGEQYF. CDR3 coding DNA: TGCGCCAGCAGCATTGACCCGCTGGGGGAGCAGTACTTC.

The chain employs TRBV25-1 and TRBJ2-1, with 11 bases matching TRBD2. Germline CDR1 reads MGHDK; CDR2 reads SYGVNS. The CDR3 has 19 residues. V lost 3 bases and J lost 6; bases outside the gene matches: 16. The CDR3 spells CASSEGRLAGGPTPNEQFF. For the CDR3, the DNA is TGTGCCAGCAGTGAGGGTAGGCTAGCGGGGGGCCCGACCCCCAATGAGCAGTTCTTC.

The chain carries TRBV12-3 or TRBV12-4 and TRBJ2-7; 9 nucleotides match TRBD1. Trimming at V came to 5 bases and at J to 2 bases, leaving 4 bases not matched to a gene. The CDR3 totals 14 residues. CDR3 DNA sequence: TGTGCCAGCAGTGACGGACAGGGGCCCTACGAGCAGTACTTC. Translating gives CASSDGQGPYEQYF.

This clonotype was seen once. This chain connects TRBV28 to TRBJ1-5, with TRBD1 matching 7 bases. The CDR3 is made up of 17 amino acids. CDR1 MDHEN and CDR2 SYDVKM come from the germline V gene. After removal of 1 base from V and 1 base from J, the junction contained 7 bases not matched to a gene. The CDR3 region has the DNA TGTGCCAGCAGTTTATTAGAGGGGGCTATGAGCAATCAGCCCCAGCATTTT. Translated, it gives CASSLLEGAMSNQPQHF.

J is TRBJ2-5 and V is TRBV28; 8 bases are shared with TRBD1. The CDR3 totals 14 residues. V lost 5 bases, J lost 5 bases, and 7 bases stayed unmatched. Germline values: CDR1 MDHEN, CDR2 SYDVKM. CDR3 DNA: TGTGCCAGCAGTCTCGGACAGGGATGGGAGACCCAGTACTTC. Encoded protein: CASSLGQGWETQYF.

V usage is TRBV20-1 and J usage is TRBJ2-2; 8 nucleotides align to TRBD1. Germline V lookup: CDR1 DFQATT, CDR2 SNEGSKA (reference sequence). The CDR3 loop spans 14 amino acids. The ends lost 6 bases at V and 1 base at J; junction bases unmatched: 4. The CDR3 protein is CSAHGQGNTGELFF. The CDR3 region has the DNA TGCAGTGCCCACGGACAGGGGAACACCGGGGAGCTGTTTTTT.

The V gene is TRBV7-2, the J gene TRBJ1-6; 8 bases align to TRBD1. The germline V gene has CDR1 SGHTA and CDR2 FQGNSA. Unmatched junction bases numbered 6, after V lost 4 bases and J lost 7 bases. The length of the CDR3 is 15 residues. DNA for the CDR3: TGTGCCAGCAGCTCCAGGGGGCTAGCAAATTCACCCCTCCACTTT. Its translation: CASSSRGLANSPLHF.

The V call is TRBV2, the J call TRBJ2-4; 8 bases agree with TRBD1. CDR1 and CDR2 from the germline V gene are SNHLY and FYNNEI. Trimming removed 8 bases from V and 4 bases from J; junction bases left unmatched: 4. This CDR3 comprises 13 residues. The CDR3 DNA reads TGTGCCAGCGCTCGACAGGGGAAAAACATTCAGTACTTC. It yields the protein CASARQGKNIQYF.

This sequence joins TRBV20-1 and TRBJ1-5; weak D call: TRBD1 (6 bases). The V gene's germline CDR1 is DFQATT and CDR2 SNEGSKA (reference sequence). The CDR3 has 16 amino acids. With 0 bases removed from V and 7 bases from J, the gap between germline ends came to 19 bases. Written as DNA, the CDR3 is TGCAGTGCTAGAGATTATAGGTGGCAGGGGAACCAGCCCCAGCATTTT. It yields the protein CSARDYRWQGNQPQHF.

In DNA form, the CDR3 reads TGTGCCAGCAGCGTCTCCCGGGACAACCTTTATGGCTACACCTTC. It translates to CASSVSRDNLYGYTF. The chain links TRBV7-9 to TRBJ1-2; possibly TRBD1 for D (6 bases). With 5 bases removed from V and 5 bases from J, the gap between germline ends came to 18 bases. This CDR3 has 15 residues. Germline V gives CDR1 SEHNR, CDR2 FQNEAQ (reference sequence).

The genes are TRBV28 and TRBJ1-6; D uncertain. Germline CDR1 reads MDHEN; CDR2 reads SYDVKM. V was shortened by 1 base and J by 0 bases, with 7 bases between the two germline ends. The CDR3 loop spans 16 amino acids. CDR3 DNA: TGTGCCAGCAGTTTATTGGATAGCTCCTATAATTCACCCCTCCACTTT. Translated: CASSLLDSSYNSPLHF.

The V gene is TRBV4-3, the J gene TRBJ2-7; D could derive from TRBD1 or TRBD2 (5 bases each). CDR1 LGHNA and CDR2 YSLEER come from the germline V gene. The CDR3 has 14 amino acids. Trimming cost V 4 bases and J 3 bases, with 13 bases left between them. The CDR3 DNA sequence: TGCGCCAGCAGCCGTGGGGGATTCGGCTACGAGCAGTACTTC. Its protein is CASSRGGFGYEQYF.

This chain joins TRBV28 and TRBJ2-2; D might be TRBD1 (5 bases). The CDR3 is made up of 12 amino acids. CDR1 and CDR2 (germline): MDHEN, SYDVKM. Trimming took 3 bases from V and 8 from J, leaving 7 bases between them. CDR3 nucleotides: TGTGCCAGCAGTTTTCACAGGGGGGAGCTGTTTTTT. It yields the protein CASSFHRGELFF.

This sequence joins TRBV6-6 and TRBJ2-7; 11 nucleotides match TRBD2. Trimming took 1 base from V and 4 from J; bases not matched to a gene: 6. There are 16 residues in the CDR3. CDR1 is MNHNY and CDR2 is SVGAGI in the germline V gene (reference sequence). The chain's CDR3 is CASSYFPGLADYEQYF. The CDR3 nucleotides are TGTGCCAGCAGTTACTTTCCGGGACTAGCGGATTACGAGCAGTACTTC.

The chain recombines TRBV12-3 or TRBV12-4 with TRBJ1-5; D might be TRBD1 (5 bases). The CDR3 consists of 14 residues. The V and J ends lost 4 bases and 10 bases respectively, with 17 bases between them. This CDR3 reads CASSSDSTERPQHF. The CDR3 DNA is TGTGCCAGCAGTTCCGACAGCACCGAGAGACCCCAGCATTTT.

The V gene is TRBV4-1, the J gene TRBJ2-6; TRBD2 matches at 11 bases. Germline V lookup: CDR1 MGHRA, CDR2 YSYEKL. Trimming took 2 bases from V and 0 from J; bases not matched to a gene: 0. This CDR3 spans 17 amino acids. This chain's CDR3 is CASSQLAGGSGANVLTF. Written as DNA, the CDR3 is TGCGCCAGCAGCCAACTAGCGGGGGGCTCTGGGGCCAACGTCCTGACTTTC.

V gene TRBV6-5 combines with J gene TRBJ2-5; D may be TRBD1 or TRBD2 (7 bases each). From germline, CDR1 is MNHEY and CDR2 SVGAGI. V gave up 6 bases and J gave up 7 bases, with 21 bases separating them. CDR3 size: 15 residues. CDR3 in DNA: TGTGCCAGCAGGCCGATTAGACCAGGGGGGGGGACCCAGTACTTC. Protein: CASRPIRPGGGTQYF.